This entry concerns a single TCR beta chain. Blood CD8+ and CD4+ T cells underwent high-throughput TCR beta sequencing. Roughly 0.5 to 1 ug RNA was reverse transcribed with random hexamers. TCRdb itself ran the immunoSEQ multiplex PCR reads through MiXCR, one entry per CDR3 protein. The sample records under 250,000 distinct CDR3 sequences, approximately 92% being singletons. This entry comes from a study of CD8 T cells in Susac syndrome. Trimming removed 0 bases from V and 8 bases from J, with 11 bases in between. Germline V CDR1 and CDR2: MNHNS, SASEGT. The CDR3 is made up of 14 amino acids. This rearrangement joins TRBV6-1 to TRBJ2-1; perhaps TRBD1 as D (6 bases). Sequenced material: CD4+ T cells from PBMCs. The TCR sequence derives from a human donor with multiple sclerosis. The CDR3 nucleotides are TGTGCCAGCAGTGAAGCGCGCAGGGGCGATGAGCAGTTCTTC. Protein sequence: CASSEARRGDEQFF.